The TCR beta chain described here comes from a study of T cells in Graves' hyperthyroidism and ophthalmopathy. In its sample, this clonotype was seen many times. What it recognizes is unknown. Study observations and caveats: A 13 V-J model separated ophthalmopathy from stable hyperthyroidism.

This CDR3 has 15 residues. The ends were cut back, 1 base at V and 4 bases at J, with 11 bases in the middle. A patient was excluded if there was uncontrolled infection, other autoimmune disease, pregnancy or lactation. This sample holds PBMCs from 10 ml fresh peripheral blood. TCR beta CDR3 regions were amplified from RNA transcripts. The HTBI primer set drove a first-round RT-PCR of the TCR CDR3. TCRdb recomputed calls from the multiplex PCR reads with MiXCR, one row per CDR3 protein. The data contain about 210,000 distinct CDR3 sequences, roughly 15% of them singletons. The origin of this receptor is a man aged 50 to 60 with Graves' hyperthyroidism. V is TRBV12-3 or TRBV12-4 and J is TRBJ2-1, with a possible D match to TRBD2 (6 bases). The specimen sequenced was blood. CDR3 nucleotide sequence: TGTGCCAGCAGTTTAGTGGGGGGATTATACAATGAGCAGTTCTTC. Translating gives CASSLVGGLYNEQFF.